This TCR beta chain derives from a study of T cell responses to AZD1222 COVID-19 vaccine. Study-wide findings and caveats: Dominant at 160-218 and 743-854, vaccine-associated CD4 TCRs also spanned spike.

This CDR3 comprises 14 residues. Germline V gene data show CDR1 as SGHAT and CDR2 as FQNNGV. Trimming left V 1 base short and J 2 bases short, with 9 bases between. Profiled with immunoSEQ multiplex PCR; TCRdb holds only in-frame clones, not every one. This table holds more than 150,000 clones, around 86% found once. To note about this clone: Its antigen is unidentified.

Sequences were derived from peripheral blood, sampled 28 days after the second AZD1222 dose. V gene TRBV11-2 combines with J gene TRBJ2-7; D is undetermined. The receptor comes from an adult who received the AZD1222 COVID-19 vaccine. CDR3 sequence reads: CASSLAGQTYEQYF. The CDR3 bases are TGTGCCAGCAGCTTAGCGGGTCAGACCTACGAGCAGTACTTC.